Listed here are 24 T cell receptor beta chains from one sample, sequenced in a study of T cell repertoires in cytomegalovirus infection. One entry per CDR3 protein results from TCRdb running MiXCR on the reads. Found here are 150,000 to 200,000 distinct CDR3 sequences, 28% of them singletons; the top ten hold roughly 29%. Source material: PBMCs. These receptors originate from a human donor in good health (CMV status not recorded). Some clones in this sample may be carry-over from other donors' samples.

The genes are TRBV25-1 and TRBJ1-1, with TRBD1 matching over 9 bases. The trim removed 5 bases at V and 4 bases at J, leaving 8 bases unmatched. The germline gives CDR1 MGHDK, CDR2 SYGVNS. This CDR3 has 15 residues. The CDR3 bases are TGTGCCAGCAGTCCTACAGGGGGCCGAGGCACTGAAGCTTTCTTT. Protein product: CASSPTGGRGTEAFF.

The chain carries TRBV28 and TRBJ2-7; TRBD2 is a possible D gene (6 bases). V was clipped by 6 bases and J by 0 bases, with 12 bases between them. Looked up from germline, CDR1 is MDHEN and CDR2 is SYDVKM. The CDR3 sequence is 14 residues long. CDR3 sequence reads: CASSNGGSSYEQYF. In DNA form, the CDR3 reads TGTGCCAGCAGCAACGGGGGAAGCTCCTACGAGCAGTACTTC.

This chain joins TRBV2 and TRBJ1-1; D is unclear. Trimming removed 10 bases from V and 7 bases from J, with 13 bases in between. Germline-derived CDR1 and CDR2 are SNHLY and FYNNEI. The CDR3 extends over 11 amino acids. The CDR3 DNA reads TGTGCCACACCCGTTCGGTTTGAAGCTTTCTTT. Its translation: CATPVRFEAFF.

This clonotype appeared many times. The chain is built from TRBV7-8 and TRBJ2-7; no firm D call. V lost 1 base and J 0 bases, leaving 16 bases between the germline ends. Germline CDR1 reads SGHVS; CDR2 reads FQNEAQ. This CDR3 spans 17 amino acids. The CDR3 bases are TGTGCCAGCAGCTTAGAGGTTGTGGTGGGAAGCTCCTACGAGCAGTACTTC. This encodes CASSLEVVVGSSYEQYF.

The table lists this clonotype with many counts. The chain couples TRBV7-2 to TRBJ2-7; D is perhaps TRBD1 or TRBD2 (6 bases each). V lost 1 base, J lost 2 bases, and 9 bases lay in between. This CDR3 comprises 14 residues. Germline assignment: CDR1 SGHTA and CDR2 FQGNSA. The CDR3 region has the DNA TGTGCCAGCAGCTTAGTAGGGGGGCCCTACGAGCAGTACTTC. Translation gives CASSLVGGPYEQYF.

This clonotype was recorded a few times. The V and J genes are TRBV5-1 and TRBJ2-7; TRBD1 aligns across 9 bases. Unmatched junction bases numbered 7, after V lost 4 bases and J lost 5 bases. The germline V gene encodes CDR1 SGHRS and CDR2 YFSETQ. The CDR3 runs 14 residues. The DNA for the CDR3 is TGCGCCAGCAGCGAGGGGACAGGGATCGACGAGCAGTACTTC. Amino acids: CASSEGTGIDEQYF.

The gene calls are TRBV20-1 and TRBJ2-1; 9 bases line up with TRBD2. Unmatched junction bases numbered 7, after V lost 0 bases and J lost 4 bases. This CDR3 has 16 residues. Germline CDR1 DFQATT, CDR2 SNEGSKA (reference sequence). CDR3 protein: CSARDRSSGDYNEQFF. Here the CDR3 DNA reads TGCAGTGCTAGAGATCGATCTAGCGGGGATTACAATGAGCAGTTCTTC.

The gene calls are TRBV11-3 and TRBJ2-1, with D perhaps TRBD1 or TRBD2 (5 bases each). V lost 1 base and J 9 bases, leaving 13 bases between the germline ends. The CDR3 sequence is 14 residues long. The germline V gene encodes CDR1 SGHNT and CDR2 YENEEA. The CDR3: CASSLVPLGGEQFF. The DNA for the CDR3 is TGTGCCAGCAGCTTAGTTCCCCTTGGGGGTGAGCAGTTCTTC.

The J gene is TRBJ2-6, the V gene TRBV7-9; possibly TRBD2 for D (5 bases). This CDR3 region has 15 residues. V was pared by 2 bases and J by 2 bases, with 7 bases between. Germline loops: CDR1 SEHNR, CDR2 FQNEAQ (reference sequence). The CDR3 DNA is TGTGCCAGCAGCTTATCCGGGACTGGGGCCAACGTCCTGACTTTC. This encodes CASSLSGTGANVLTF.

CDR3 in amino acids: CASSLALGQTYNEQFF. DNA for the CDR3: TGTGCCAGCAGCTTAGCTTTGGGGCAGACCTACAATGAGCAGTTCTTC. The gene calls are TRBV7-8 and TRBJ2-1, with a weak D call TRBD1 (5 bases). Germline V lookup: CDR1 SGHVS, CDR2 FQNEAQ. The CDR3 contains 16 residues. V was clipped by 0 bases and J by 2 bases, with 11 bases between them.

This chain links TRBV6-7 with TRBJ2-7; D possibly matches TRBD1 or TRBD2 (5 bases each). TRBV6-7 is an ORF; its function is uncertain. V lost 10 bases and J lost 3, with 16 bases in between. The CDR3 runs to 13 residues. The CDR3 sequence: CATPTGPYYEQYF. The CDR3 bases are TGTGCCACCCCGACGGGGCCTTACTACGAGCAGTACTTC.

This chain uses TRBV12-5 with TRBJ1-3; D is undetermined. Germline V gives CDR1 LGHNT, CDR2 FRNRAP. The V end lost 1 base, the J end lost 7 bases, and 23 bases lay between the germline ends. The CDR3 is 18 amino acids. This CDR3 is CASGLAAPTDRTRNTIYF. As DNA, the CDR3 is TGTGCTAGTGGTTTGGCAGCCCCAACGGACCGCACTCGGAACACCATATATTTT.

This chain links TRBV29-1 with TRBJ2-3; either TRBD1 or TRBD2 may fit D (6 bases each). V lost 8 bases, J lost 4 bases, and 13 bases lay in between. The CDR3 runs 12 residues. Looked up from germline, CDR1 is SQVTM and CDR2 is ANQGSEA. CDR3 in DNA: TGCAGCTCCGAGGAGGGGGCAGATACGCAGTATTTT. The encoded protein is CSSEEGADTQYF.

In its sample, this clonotype was seen a few times. This chain joins TRBV5-1 and TRBJ2-7; D unclear. The V gene's germline CDR1 is SGHRS and CDR2 YFSETQ. The ends were cut back, 0 bases at V and 2 bases at J, with 6 bases in the middle. The CDR3 is 13 residues long. CDR3 sequence reads: CASSLDQTYEQYF. CDR3 bases: TGCGCCAGCAGCTTGGACCAAACCTACGAGCAGTACTTC.

This clonotype was picked up one time. The chain recombines TRBV28 with TRBJ2-1; D remains ambiguous. Germline CDR1 reads MDHEN; CDR2 reads SYDVKM. CDR3 length: 12 amino acids. Trimming removed 2 bases from V and 10 bases from J, with 9 bases in between. This chain's CDR3 is CASSLPGSEQFF. CDR3 nucleotides: TGTGCCAGCAGTTTACCCGGATCAGAGCAGTTCTTC.

This sequence joins TRBV20-1 and TRBJ1-2, with TRBD1 identical over 7 bases. Germline V CDR1 and CDR2: DFQATT, SNEGSKA (reference sequence). CDR3 length equals 14 residues. V shed 0 bases and J 3 bases; nucleotides not matched to a gene: 4. The CDR3 loop reads CSARDLGQDYGYTF. The CDR3, as DNA: TGCAGTGCTAGAGACCTCGGACAGGACTATGGCTACACCTTC.

This clonotype was seen a few times. The genes are TRBV7-8 and TRBJ1-1; 9 positions agree with TRBD1. With V trimmed by 4 bases and J by 7 bases, 1 base remained unmatched. CDR3 length equals 12 residues. Per germline, CDR1 SGHVS and CDR2 FQNEAQ. In nucleotides, the CDR3 is TGTGCCAGCAGCTCGGACAGGGGTGAAGCTTTCTTT. As protein: CASSSDRGEAFF.

This clonotype was seen at least ten times. This rearrangement joins TRBV12-3 or TRBV12-4 to TRBJ1-6, with D possibly matching TRBD1 (5 bases). V lost 5 bases and J 6 bases, leaving 14 bases between the germline ends. This CDR3 spans 15 amino acids. The CDR3 region is CASSPGTVRNSPLHF. CDR3 nucleotides: TGTGCCAGCAGTCCAGGGACGGTCCGTAATTCACCCCTCCACTTT.

This clonotype was seen a handful of times. The genes are TRBV7-9 and TRBJ1-2; TRBD1 matches at 8 bases. The CDR3 length is 15 residues. V lost 5 bases, J lost 2 bases, and 7 bases stayed unmatched. Germline lookup yields CDR1 SEHNR and CDR2 FQNEAQ (reference sequence). DNA for the CDR3: TGTGCCAGCAGCGGCCGTCGGGACAGGAACTATGGCTACACCTTC. Protein: CASSGRRDRNYGYTF. Variable domain in full (rest from reference TRBV7-9 and TRBJ1-2): DTGVSQNPRHKITKRGQNVTFRCDPISEHNRLYWYRQTLGQGPEFLTYFQNEAQLEKSRLLSDRFSAERPKGSFSTLEIQRTEQGDSAMYLCASSGRRDRNYGYTFGSGTRLTVV.

The chain has TRBV5-1 and TRBJ1-5, with D unclear. The CDR3 contains 15 residues. Germline assignment: CDR1 SGHRS and CDR2 YFSETQ. Deletions cut 7 bases from V and 6 bases from J, with 20 bases between. DNA for the CDR3: TGCGCCAGCCGTCCCGTGTACGGGGAGGGTCAGCCCCAGCATTTT. Translating gives CASRPVYGEGQPQHF.

This clonotype was seen more than once but under ten times. V is TRBV5-1 and J is TRBJ1-1; 9 bases match TRBD1. The junction had 8 bases not matched to a gene; V was cut back by 4 bases and J by 1 base. The length of the CDR3 is 16 residues. The germline gives CDR1 SGHRS, CDR2 YFSETQ. In DNA form, the CDR3 reads TGCGCCAGCAGCCCGGGGACAGGGCGAGGGAACACTGAAGCTTTCTTT. Amino acids: CASSPGTGRGNTEAFF.

Turning to this clonotype: Since a much larger clone is just one base distant, this may be a read error. This chain joins TRBV7-2 and TRBJ1-2; D perhaps matches TRBD1 (6 bases). The length of the CDR3 is 19 residues. Trimming shortened V by 7 bases and J by 7 bases, and 34 bases separated the two germline ends. CDR1 is SGHTA and CDR2 is FQGNSA in the germline V gene. CDR3 sequence: CASIRDPSPASTGIGGYTF. The CDR3 DNA reads as TGTGCCAGCATTCGCGACCCAAGTCCAGCCTCAACAGGGATCGGTGGCTACACCTTC.

V and J are TRBV5-5 and TRBJ2-5; a weak D match, TRBD2 (7 bases). This CDR3 contains 15 residues. Germline CDR1 and CDR2: SGHKS and YYEKEE (reference sequence). The V gene lost 5 bases and the J gene lost 0 bases, with 14 bases spanning the gap. The CDR3 DNA follows: TGTGCCAGCAGGACCCGGGGGGCATACCAAGAGACCCAGTACTTC. Its protein is CASRTRGAYQETQYF.

The CDR3 protein is CSVGTAVGTAGELFF. CDR3 bases: TGCAGCGTTGGGACAGCGGTGGGGACGGCCGGGGAGCTGTTTTTT. The V and J genes are TRBV29-1 and TRBJ2-2; TRBD1 is a possible D gene (6 bases). This CDR3 spans 15 amino acids. In germline, CDR1 is SQVTM, CDR2 ANQGSEA. V was trimmed by 4 bases and J by 6 bases, leaving 18 bases between them.